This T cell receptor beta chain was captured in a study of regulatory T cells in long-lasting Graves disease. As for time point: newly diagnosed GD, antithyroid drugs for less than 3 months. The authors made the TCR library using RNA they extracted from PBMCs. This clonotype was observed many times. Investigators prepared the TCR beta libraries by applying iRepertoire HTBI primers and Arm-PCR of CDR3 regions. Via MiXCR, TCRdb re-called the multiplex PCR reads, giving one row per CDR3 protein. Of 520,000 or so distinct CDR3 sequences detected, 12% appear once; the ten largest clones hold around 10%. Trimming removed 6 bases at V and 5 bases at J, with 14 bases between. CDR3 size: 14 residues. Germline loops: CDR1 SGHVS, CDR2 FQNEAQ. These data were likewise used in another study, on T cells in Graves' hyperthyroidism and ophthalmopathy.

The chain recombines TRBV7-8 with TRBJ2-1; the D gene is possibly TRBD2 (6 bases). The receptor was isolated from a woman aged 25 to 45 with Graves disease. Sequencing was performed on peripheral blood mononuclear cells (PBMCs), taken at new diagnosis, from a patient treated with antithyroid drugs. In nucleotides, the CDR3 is TGTGCCAGCAGTTCGGGGGACTTCAACAATGAGCAGTTCTTC. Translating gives CASSSGDFNNEQFF.